What follows is one T cell receptor (beta chain) and its context. These data belong to a study of blood T cell repertoires in COVID-19. Only in-frame clones appear in the TCRdb table, and some are missing; sequencing was by immunoSEQ multiplex PCR. The sample has a few hundred thousand clones, roughly 85% seen once. Participant-reported clinical history was the basis for cohort assignment. Recovered participants had two consecutive negative NP/OP PCR tests, healthcare professional clearance, or symptom resolution. Looked up from germline, CDR1 is GTSNPN and CDR2 is SVGIG (reference sequence). The CDR3 contains 15 residues. Trimming shortened V by 0 bases and J by 2 bases, and 14 bases separated the two germline ends.

Sequencing used PBMCs or T cells enriched from blood (not recorded which). The source of this sequence is a man aged 40-50 years who had recovered from COVID-19. The chain links TRBV30 to TRBJ2-7, with D uncertain. CDR3 sequence reads: CAWSVSLQFTYEQYF. CDR3 DNA: TGTGCCTGGAGTGTTTCGTTGCAGTTCACCTACGAGCAGTACTTC. Full variable domain (rest looked up from reference TRBV30 and TRBJ2-7): SQTIHQWPATLVQPVGSPLSLECTVEGTSNPNLYWYRQAAGRGLQLLFYSVGIGQISSEVPQNLSASRPQDRQFILSSKKLLLSDSGFYLCAWSVSLQFTYEQYFGPGTRLTVT.